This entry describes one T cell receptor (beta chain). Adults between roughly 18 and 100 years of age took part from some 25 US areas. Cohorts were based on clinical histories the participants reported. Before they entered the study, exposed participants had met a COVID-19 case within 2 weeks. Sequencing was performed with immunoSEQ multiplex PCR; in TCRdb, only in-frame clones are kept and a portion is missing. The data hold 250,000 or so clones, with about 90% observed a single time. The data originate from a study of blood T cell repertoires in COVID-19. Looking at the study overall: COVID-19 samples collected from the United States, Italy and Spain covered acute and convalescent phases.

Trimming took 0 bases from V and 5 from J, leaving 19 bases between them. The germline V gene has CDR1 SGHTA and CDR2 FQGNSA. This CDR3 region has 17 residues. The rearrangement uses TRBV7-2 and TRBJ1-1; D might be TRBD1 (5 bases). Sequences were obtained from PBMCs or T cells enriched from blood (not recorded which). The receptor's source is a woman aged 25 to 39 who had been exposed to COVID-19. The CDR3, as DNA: TGTGCCAGCAGCTTAGCAGGGGCAGGGAGGGTCCAAACTGAAGCTTTCTTT. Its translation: CASSLAGAGRVQTEAFF.